A selection of T cell receptor beta chains follows, all from one sample in a study of blood T cell repertoires in COVID-19. Here immunoSEQ multiplex PCR was the method, and the copy in TCRdb shows in-frame clones only, minus some. Of approximately 87,000 clones listed, around 80% are singletons. Input material: peripheral blood. Receptor source: a woman aged 80 or over with acute or convalescent COVID-19. Both conserved end residues are part of each CDR3. The D gene is left open where the match is weak. Clone size is given for some rows only: seen once, a few or many times, or a class if the clone is expanded.

v_gene	d_gene	j_gene	abundance	CDR3aa	CDR3nt
TRBV27	TRBD2	TRBJ2-1	few	CASSLLSGGANEQFF	TGTGCCAGCAGTTTACTAAGCGGGGGGGCCAATGAGCAGTTCTTC
TRBV7-9	TRBD2	TRBJ2-1	-	CASSNHGAGPSSYNEQFF	TGTGCCAGCAGCAACCACGGAGCGGGGCCATCTTCCTACAATGAGCAGTTCTTC
TRBV3-1/TRBV3-2	TRBD2	TRBJ2-7	-	CATSSGGAFEQYF	TGTGCCACGTCTAGCGGGGGGGCCTTTGAGCAGTACTTC
TRBV3-1/TRBV3-2	-	TRBJ1-2	few	CASSQDEGYGYTF	TGTGCCAGCAGCCAAGATGAGGGTTATGGCTACACCTTC
TRBV6-2/TRBV6-3	-	TRBJ1-2	-	CASSYSRDGGREGYTF	TGTGCCAGCAGTTACTCGCGGGACGGCGGACGGGAGGGCTACACCTTC
TRBV29-1	-	TRBJ1-2	-	CSATSPTGSHTF	TGCAGCGCAACCTCCCCTACAGGATCGCACACCTTC
TRBV30	TRBD2	TRBJ2-7	once	CAWTQHGRAYEQYF	TGTGCCTGGACTCAACATGGGAGGGCCTACGAGCAGTACTTC
TRBV7-2	-	TRBJ2-7	-	CASSPLAQARTYEQYF	TGTGCCAGCAGCCCCTTGGCCCAGGCCAGGACCTACGAGCAGTACTTC
TRBV6-1	TRBD1	TRBJ1-2	-	CASSALPGQANYGYTF	TGTGCCAGCAGTGCTCTTCCCGGACAGGCCAACTATGGCTACACCTTC
TRBV7-3	-	TRBJ2-3	once	CASSPPATKGRNADTQYF	TGTGCCAGCAGCCCCCCCGCTACAAAGGGGCGCAATGCAGATACGCAGTATTTT
TRBV5-1	-	TRBJ1-2	-	CASSPGGSPGYTF	TGCGCCAGCAGCCCGGGGGGTTCTCCTGGCTACACCTTC
TRBV7-6	TRBD2	TRBJ2-2	-	CASSLARGVPGELFF	TGTGCCAGCAGCTTAGCGCGGGGGGTTCCCGGGGAGCTGTTTTTT
TRBV5-5	-	TRBJ2-5	-	CASSNRGPRGETQYF	TGTGCCAGCAGCAATCGAGGGCCCCGAGGAGAGACCCAGTACTTC
TRBV19	TRBD1	TRBJ2-1	-	CASSPTGGGYNEQFF	TGTGCCAGTAGCCCGACAGGGGGCGGCTACAATGAGCAGTTCTTC
TRBV30	TRBD2	TRBJ2-2	-	CAWSPRWGQRGGTGELFF	TGTGCCTGGAGTCCCCGGTGGGGGCAGCGGGGGGGGACCGGGGAGCTGTTTTTT
TRBV19	TRBD2	TRBJ2-5	-	CASRSSGGALGQETQYF	TGTGCCAGTCGATCTAGCGGGGGGGCCCTGGGCCAAGAGACCCAGTACTTC
TRBV5-1	TRBD1	TRBJ1-4	-	CASSIGTVFYANEKLFF	TGCGCCAGCAGCATAGGGACAGTATTCTACGCAAATGAAAAACTGTTTTTT
TRBV30	TRBD1	TRBJ1-4	-	CAWSARVGTTGTNEKLFF	TGTGCCTGGAGTGCCCGGGTTGGAACGACAGGGACTAATGAAAAACTGTTTTTT
TRBV5-5	TRBD2	TRBJ2-2	-	CASSTRGGLRAELFF	TGTGCCAGCAGCACCCGGGGGGGCTTAAGAGCGGAGCTGTTTTTT
TRBV5-1	-	TRBJ2-5	-	CASSLGQVIQETQYF	TGCGCCAGCAGCTTGGGGCAGGTCATACAAGAGACCCAGTACTTC
TRBV11-2	-	TRBJ1-1	-	CASSFQENTEAFF	TGTGCCAGCAGCTTTCAGGAGAACACTGAAGCTTTCTTT
TRBV28	-	TRBJ1-1	few	CASSLRGTEAFF	TGTGCCAGCAGTCTAAGGGGGACTGAAGCTTTCTTT
TRBV10-3	TRBD1	TRBJ1-2	once	CAISEVLGQGSRGYTF	TGTGCCATCAGTGAAGTTTTGGGACAGGGGAGTCGTGGCTACACCTTC
TRBV7-2	TRBD2	TRBJ2-5	-	CASSPDGGGAGTQYF	TGTGCCAGCAGCCCGGATGGCGGGGGGGCGGGGACCCAGTACTTC
TRBV28	-	TRBJ1-1	-	CASRSFMNTEAFF	TGTGCCAGCAGGTCTTTTATGAACACTGAAGCTTTCTTT
TRBV5-1	TRBD2	TRBJ2-1	-	CASSLDAGGQNEQFF	TGCGCCAGCAGCTTGGATGCGGGGGGGCAGAATGAGCAGTTCTTC
TRBV6-1	-	TRBJ2-7	-	CASSDPGDSYEQYF	TGTGCCAGCAGTGATCCAGGGGATTCCTACGAGCAGTACTTC
TRBV5-1	-	TRBJ2-3	-	CASSLAVSPDTQYF	TGCGCCAGCAGCTTGGCCGTTAGCCCAGATACGCAGTATTTT
TRBV7-3	TRBD2	TRBJ2-1	-	CASSFSGGAHNEQFF	TGTGCCAGCAGCTTTAGCGGGGGGGCGCACAATGAGCAGTTCTTC
TRBV3-1/TRBV3-2	-	TRBJ1-1	once	CASSQGAGTEAFF	TGTGCCAGCAGCCAAGGGGCAGGGACTGAAGCTTTCTTT
TRBV3-1/TRBV3-2	TRBD1	TRBJ2-7	-	CASSYSGTGLVYEQYF	TGTGCCAGCAGCTACTCCGGGACAGGGCTGGTCTACGAGCAGTACTTC
TRBV9	TRBD2	TRBJ2-5	-	CASSLSGGALQETQYF	TGTGCCAGCAGCTTGAGCGGGGGCGCACTCCAAGAGACCCAGTACTTC
TRBV15	-	TRBJ1-3	once	CATSREQPGNTIYF	TGTGCCACCAGCAGAGAACAGCCTGGAAACACCATATATTTT
TRBV19	TRBD1	TRBJ2-5	-	CASSTRRDRGQETQYF	TGTGCCAGTAGTACCCGGCGGGACAGGGGACAAGAGACCCAGTACTTC
TRBV4-2	-	TRBJ1-1	-	CASSLGSLNTEAFF	TGTGCCAGCAGCCTCGGGTCGCTTAACACTGAAGCTTTCTTT
TRBV28	-	TRBJ1-4	-	CASSKDRSNNEKLFF	TGTGCCAGTTCTAAAGACAGGAGTAATAATGAAAAACTGTTTTTT
TRBV11-3	TRBD2	TRBJ2-7	-	CASSPPGGGSSYEQYF	TGTGCCAGCAGCCCTCCGGGCGGGGGGTCCTCCTACGAGCAGTACTTC
TRBV10-3	-	TRBJ1-5	-	CAISGDTSNQPQHF	TGTGCCATCAGTGGTGACACTAGCAATCAGCCCCAGCATTTT
TRBV14	-	TRBJ1-1	-	CASSPRQANTEAFF	TGTGCCAGCAGCCCCAGACAGGCGAACACTGAAGCTTTCTTT
TRBV15	-	TRBJ1-6	-	CATSRDRRDNSPLHF	TGTGCCACCAGCAGAGATCGCAGGGATAATTCACCCCTCCACTTT
TRBV6-5	-	TRBJ1-5	once	CASSLIQTNQPQHF	TGTGCCAGCAGTTTGATCCAGACTAATCAGCCCCAGCATTTT
TRBV6-1	TRBD1	TRBJ1-5	few	CASSADRASLSNQPQHF	TGTGCCAGCAGTGCGGACAGGGCCAGCCTTAGCAATCAGCCCCAGCATTTT
TRBV5-1	TRBD1	TRBJ1-1	-	CASSLETGGNTEAFF	TGCGCCAGCAGCCTCGAGACAGGGGGAAACACTGAAGCTTTCTTT
TRBV6-6	-	TRBJ1-4	-	CASSLKRSSTEKLFF	TGTGCCAGCAGTCTAAAAAGGAGTTCCACCGAAAAACTGTTTTTT
TRBV27	-	TRBJ2-6	few	CASSLSQVISGANVLTF	TGTGCCAGCAGTTTATCCCAGGTAATCTCTGGGGCCAACGTCCTGACTTTC
TRBV7-7	TRBD2	TRBJ2-5	few	CASSRTSGGALLPQETQYF	TGTGCTAGCAGCCGGACTAGCGGGGGGGCCCTCCTCCCCCAAGAGACCCAGTACTTC
TRBV28	TRBD2	TRBJ2-1	-	CASSLAGLAGVFEQFF	TGTGCCAGCAGTTTAGCGGGACTAGCGGGGGTCTTTGAGCAGTTCTTC